This is a list of T cell receptor beta chains from one sample in a study of cytomegalovirus exposure and HLA in healthy donors. Generated by immunoSEQ multiplex PCR, the TCRdb table keeps only in-frame clones and is missing some. The sample holds under 150,000 clones, approximately 85% seen once. The sample taken for sequencing was PBMCs. The source is a boy aged 5-17 years in good health and CMV-seronegative. The CDR3 runs from the conserved cysteine through the conserved F or W. The order of the fields is clone size, D gene, V gene, J gene, CDR3 DNA, CDR3 protein. A D gene is named only where the DNA matches it firmly. Only some rows state a clone size, as once, few, many or a class for expanded clones.

-	TRBD1	TRBV11-2	TRBJ1-5	TGTGCCAGCAGCTTGGGGGACAGTAGCAATCAGCCCCAGCATTTT	CASSLGDSSNQPQHF
few	TRBD1	TRBV5-6	TRBJ2-7	TGTGCCAGCAGCTCGGACAGGGAAACCTACGAGCAGTACTTC	CASSSDRETYEQYF
-	TRBD1	TRBV18	TRBJ2-1	TGTGCCAGCTCACCACGGACAGGGGGCGGCGATGAGCAGTTCTTC	CASSPRTGGGDEQFF
-	-	TRBV7-3	TRBJ2-7	TGTGCCAGCAGCTCCGGACTCCCTAACGAGCAGTACTTC	CASSSGLPNEQYF
-	-	TRBV27	TRBJ2-7	TGTGCCAGCTCGTTGTCGGGGGTTGACGAGCAGTACTTC	CASSLSGVDEQYF
-	-	TRBV4-1	TRBJ2-7	TGCGCCAGCAGCCAATCACAGGACTACGAGCAGTACTTC	CASSQSQDYEQYF
-	TRBD2	TRBV9	TRBJ2-6	TGTGCCAGCAGCGAAAGCCCTAGCGGGGCCAACTCTGGGGCCAACGTCCTGACTTTC	CASSESPSGANSGANVLTF
-	TRBD1	TRBV6-6	TRBJ2-2	TGTGCCAGCACCCGCGGACAGGGTGCCACCGGGGAGCTGTTTTTT	CASTRGQGATGELFF
-	TRBD1	TRBV27	TRBJ2-2	TGTGCCAGCAGTACAGACCCCGCGGGACAGGGGGACACCGGGGAGCTGTTTTTT	CASSTDPAGQGDTGELFF
-	TRBD2	TRBV19	TRBJ2-7	TGTGCCAGTAGTGAAGGACTAGCGGGAGGGCGGCCCACCTACGAGCAGTACTTC	CASSEGLAGGRPTYEQYF
-	TRBD1	TRBV29-1	TRBJ1-2	TGCAGCGTTGCAGGTCCCGGGACAGGGGGCGGGGGCTACACCTTC	CSVAGPGTGGGGYTF
-	TRBD1	TRBV5-4	TRBJ2-3	TGTGCCAGCAGCCCGGCCGGACAGGTGCAAGATACGCAGTATTTT	CASSPAGQVQDTQYF
few	-	TRBV6-5	TRBJ1-5	TGTGCCAGCAGTCCGCCGGGCAATCAGCCCCAGCATTTT	CASSPPGNQPQHF
-	-	TRBV7-2	TRBJ1-1	TGTGCCAGCAGCTTACGCCAGGGAGGCCGGGGGAACACTGAAGCTTTCTTT	CASSLRQGGRGNTEAFF
-	-	TRBV19	TRBJ1-5	TGTGCCAGTAGTATGGCGGGAAATCAGCCCCAGCATTTT	CASSMAGNQPQHF
-	-	TRBV7-7	TRBJ2-2	TGTGCCAGCGGGACAACGAACACCGGGGAGCTGTTTTTT	CASGTTNTGELFF
-	-	TRBV7-8	TRBJ2-5	TGTGCCAGCAGCAACGAGGGGAGGGAGACCCAGTACTTC	CASSNEGRETQYF
-	-	TRBV10-3	TRBJ2-2	TGTGCCATCAGTGGGCCACGAGGGGAGCTGTTTTTT	CAISGPRGELFF
-	TRBD1	TRBV7-6	TRBJ2-7	TGTGCCAGCAGCAATCCAGGGACAGGGGTTGACGAGCAGTACTTC	CASSNPGTGVDEQYF
-	TRBD2	TRBV27	TRBJ2-1	TGTGCCACCTGGATAGCGGGAGCTAGCTACAATGAGCAGTTCTTC	CATWIAGASYNEQFF
-	TRBD1	TRBV15	TRBJ2-7	TGTGCCACCAGCGCGACAGGGTCCTACGAGCAGTACTTC	CATSATGSYEQYF
-	-	TRBV5-1	TRBJ2-5	TGCGCCAGCAGCGGTAGCGCCCAAGAGACCCAGTACTTC	CASSGSAQETQYF
-	-	TRBV2	TRBJ1-6	TGTGCCGGAAAAGGGCAGGGCTATAATTCACCCCTCCACTTT	CAGKGQGYNSPLHF
-	TRBD2	TRBV10-1	TRBJ2-3	TGCGCCAGCAGATGTATTAACCGGGACCGAGAGACTAGCGGGGCCCAAGTTGATACGCAGTATTTT	CASRCINRDRETSGAQVDTQYF
-	TRBD1	TRBV27	TRBJ1-2	TGTGCCAGCAGCCACAGGGGTACTAACTATGGCTACACCTTC	CASSHRGTNYGYTF
-	-	TRBV5-8	TRBJ1-2	TGTGCCAGCAGCTTGTTCCCAGCGGGGGACTATGGCTACACCTTC	CASSLFPAGDYGYTF
-	TRBD2	TRBV7-2	TRBJ2-1	TGTGCCAGCAGCTTTTATCTAGCGGGGGAGGAGCAGTTCTTC	CASSFYLAGEEQFF
-	-	TRBV7-3	TRBJ2-5	TGTGCCAGCAGCTTAACATTATCGGAGACCCAGTACTTC	CASSLTLSETQYF
-	TRBD2	TRBV7-3	TRBJ2-3	TGTGCCAGCAGCAAACGCGGGGGGCATGGAGATACGCAGTATTTT	CASSKRGGHGDTQYF
-	TRBD2	TRBV19	TRBJ2-2	TGTGCCAGTAGAGGAGCGGGGGGAATAACCGGGGAGCTGTTTTTT	CASRGAGGITGELFF
-	TRBD1	TRBV6-5	TRBJ2-5	TGTGCCAGCAAACTGACAGGGGCCGTAGAGACCCAGTACTTC	CASKLTGAVETQYF
-	-	TRBV4-3	TRBJ2-5	TGCGCCAGCAGCCAAACGGGACTCTCCCGAGAGACCCAGTACTTC	CASSQTGLSRETQYF
once	-	TRBV4-1	TRBJ1-2	TGCGCCAGCAGCCAAGTCCGGTCAGGGCAGTTGGGGTCTTATGGCTACACCTTC	CASSQVRSGQLGSYGYTF
once	-	TRBV7-2	TRBJ2-1	TGTGCCAGCAGCTTACTTCAGGGAAATGAGCAGTTCTTC	CASSLLQGNEQFF
-	-	TRBV29-1	TRBJ1-2	TGCAGCGTTGAGGGGGGGCGTTTTGGCTACACCTTC	CSVEGGRFGYTF
-	-	TRBV5-4	TRBJ2-7	TGTGCCAGCAGCTTGGTGGGAGATGACGAGCAGTACTTC	CASSLVGDDEQYF
-	-	TRBV6-1	TRBJ1-5	TGTGCCAGCAGTGGCATGCTAGAGGTAGCGGGACAGCCCCAGCATTTT	CASSGMLEVAGQPQHF
-	TRBD1	TRBV30	TRBJ2-3	TGTGCCTGCAACAACCGGGACAGGGGCACAGATACGCAGTATTTT	CACNNRDRGTDTQYF
few	-	TRBV10-1	TRBJ2-1	-	CAITAGTGYSCEQFF
-	TRBD2	TRBV5-1	TRBJ2-7	TGCGCCAGCAGTAGCGGGAACCTACCCTACTTC	CASSSGNLPYF
-	TRBD2	TRBV5-8	TRBJ2-3	TGTGCCAGCAGCTCAAAAGCGGGAGGGGGCACAGATACGCAGTATTTT	CASSSKAGGGTDTQYF